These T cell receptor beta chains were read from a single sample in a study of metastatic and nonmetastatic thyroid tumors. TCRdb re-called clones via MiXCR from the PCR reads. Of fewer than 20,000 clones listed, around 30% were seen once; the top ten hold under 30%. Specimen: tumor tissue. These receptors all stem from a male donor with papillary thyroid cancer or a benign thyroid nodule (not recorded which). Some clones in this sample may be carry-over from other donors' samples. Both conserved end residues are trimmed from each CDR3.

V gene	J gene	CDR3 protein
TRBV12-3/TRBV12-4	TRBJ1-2	ASSLGLANYGYT
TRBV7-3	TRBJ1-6	ASSLGSPGGGLSPLH
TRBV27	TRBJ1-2	ASSPRDRAVVGYT
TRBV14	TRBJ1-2	ASSQDLQGNYGYT
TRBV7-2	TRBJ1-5	ASSLGTGQQPQH
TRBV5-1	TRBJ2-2	ASSLDQGHGERF
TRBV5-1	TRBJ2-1	ASSHRPGQGINEQF
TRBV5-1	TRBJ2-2	ASSTGQDHTGELF
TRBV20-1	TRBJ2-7	SARDPRGDSYEQY
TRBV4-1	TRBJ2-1	ASLGLAGEANEQF
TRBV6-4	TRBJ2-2	ASSLAEHTGELF
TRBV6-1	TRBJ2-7	ASSPGPSYEQY
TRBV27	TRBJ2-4	ASSRTSGSGLDIQY